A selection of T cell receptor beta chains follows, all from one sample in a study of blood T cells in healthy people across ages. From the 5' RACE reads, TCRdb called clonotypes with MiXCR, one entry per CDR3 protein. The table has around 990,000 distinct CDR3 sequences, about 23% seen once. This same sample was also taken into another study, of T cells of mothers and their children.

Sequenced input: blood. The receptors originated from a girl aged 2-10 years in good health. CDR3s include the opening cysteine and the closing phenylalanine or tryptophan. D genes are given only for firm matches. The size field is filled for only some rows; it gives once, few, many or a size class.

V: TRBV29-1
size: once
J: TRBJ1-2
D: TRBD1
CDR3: CSVEGSLDREDGYTF
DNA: TGCAGCGTTGAAGGGTCCCTCGACAGGGAGGATGGCTACACCTTC

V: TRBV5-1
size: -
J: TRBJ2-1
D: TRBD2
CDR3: CASSIGSGGAHNEQFF
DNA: TGCGCCAGCAGCATAGGGAGCGGGGGGGCCCACAATGAGCAGTTCTTC

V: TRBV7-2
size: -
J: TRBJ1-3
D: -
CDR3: CASSWAEVNRNTIYF
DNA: TGTGCCAGCAGCTGGGCAGAAGTTAACCGAAACACCATATATTTT

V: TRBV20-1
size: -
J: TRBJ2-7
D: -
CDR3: CSARTRDGERGEQYF
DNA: TGCAGTGCAAGAACCCGGGACGGGGAGAGGGGTGAGCAGTACTTC

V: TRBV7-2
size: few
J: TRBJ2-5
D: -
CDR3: CASSSWPGEETQYF
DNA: TGTGCCAGCAGCTCCTGGCCAGGGGAAGAGACCCAGTACTTC

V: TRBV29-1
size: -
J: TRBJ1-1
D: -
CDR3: CSGRISTEAFF
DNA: TGCAGCGGGCGGATTTCGACTGAAGCTTTCTTT

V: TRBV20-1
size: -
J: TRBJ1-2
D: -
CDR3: CSARDYGGGYTF
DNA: TGCAGTGCTAGAGATTATGGGGGTGGCTACACCTTC

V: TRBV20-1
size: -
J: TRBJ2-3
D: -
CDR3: CSARALSHTDTQYF
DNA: TGCAGTGCTAGAGCGTTAAGTCACACAGATACGCAGTATTTT

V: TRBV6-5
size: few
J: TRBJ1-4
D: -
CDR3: CASSYGLKTVEKLFF
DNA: TGTGCCAGCAGCTATGGCCTCAAGACTGTTGAAAAACTGTTTTTT

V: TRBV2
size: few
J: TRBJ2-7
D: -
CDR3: CASSAEGSYEQYF
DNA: TGTGCCAGCAGTGCGGAGGGCTCCTACGAGCAGTACTTC

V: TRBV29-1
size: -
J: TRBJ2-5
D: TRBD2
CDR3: CSVGLMAAGSLF
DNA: TGCAGCGTTGGTCTGATGGCAGCGGGATCCCTCTTC

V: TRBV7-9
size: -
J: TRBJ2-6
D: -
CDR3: CASSPGPNVLTF
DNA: TGTGCCAGCAGCCCGGGTCCCAACGTCCTGACTTTC

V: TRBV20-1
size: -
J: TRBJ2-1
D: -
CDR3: CSAQPVGLSYNEQFF
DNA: TGCAGTGCTCAGCCTGTCGGGCTCTCCTACAATGAGCAGTTCTTC

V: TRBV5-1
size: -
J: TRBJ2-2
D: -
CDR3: CTSSSLQDTGELFF
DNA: TGCACCAGCAGTTCACTCCAAGACACCGGGGAGCTGTTTTTT

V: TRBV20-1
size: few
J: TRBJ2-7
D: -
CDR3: CSASAGFYHPDYEQYF
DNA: TGCAGTGCTAGCGCGGGTTTCTATCATCCAGACTACGAGCAGTACTTC

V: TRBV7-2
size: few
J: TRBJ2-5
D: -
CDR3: CASSLVGEEETQYF
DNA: TGTGCCAGCAGCTTAGTAGGGGAGGAAGAGACCCAGTACTTC

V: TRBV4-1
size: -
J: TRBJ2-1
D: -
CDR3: CASSQETGNEQFF
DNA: TGCGCCAGCAGCCAGGAAACAGGAAATGAGCAGTTCTTC

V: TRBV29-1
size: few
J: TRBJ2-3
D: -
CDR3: CSVGEGADTQYF
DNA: TGCAGCGTTGGTGAGGGTGCAGATACGCAGTATTTT

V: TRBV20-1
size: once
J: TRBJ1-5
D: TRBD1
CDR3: CSARTGANNQPQHF
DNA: TGCAGTGCCCGGACAGGGGCGAACAATCAGCCCCAGCATTTT

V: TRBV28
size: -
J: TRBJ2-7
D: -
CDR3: CATRDGSYEQYF
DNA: TGTGCCACCCGGGACGGCTCCTACGAGCAGTACTTC

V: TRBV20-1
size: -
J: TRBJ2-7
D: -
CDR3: CSVADTTEKGEQYF
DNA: TGCAGTGTGGCCGACACCACGGAGAAGGGCGAGCAGTACTTC

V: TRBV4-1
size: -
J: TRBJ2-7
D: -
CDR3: CASSHPGAITYEQYF
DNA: TGCGCCAGCAGCCATCCGGGGGCTATCACCTACGAGCAGTACTTC

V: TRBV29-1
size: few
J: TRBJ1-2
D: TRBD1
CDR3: CSVEARGVAYTF
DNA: TGCAGCGTTGAAGCCAGGGGGGTGGCCTACACCTTC

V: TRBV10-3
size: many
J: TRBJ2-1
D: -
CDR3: CAIRDPGLHNEQFF
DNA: TGTGCCATCCGTGATCCGGGACTGCACAATGAGCAGTTCTTC

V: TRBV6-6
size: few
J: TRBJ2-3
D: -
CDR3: CASSFSKADTQYF
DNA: TGTGCCAGCAGTTTCTCAAAAGCAGATACGCAGTATTTT

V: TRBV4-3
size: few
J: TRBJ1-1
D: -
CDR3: CASSQDSRQGNTEAFF
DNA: TGCGCCAGCAGCCAAGATTCTAGGCAGGGGAACACTGAAGCTTTCTTT

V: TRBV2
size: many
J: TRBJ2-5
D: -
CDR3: CASSEGVQTKETQYF
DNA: TGTGCCAGCAGTGAAGGCGTACAGACTAAAGAGACCCAGTACTTC

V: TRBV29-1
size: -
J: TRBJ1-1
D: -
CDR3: CSVQGVTEAFF
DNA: TGCAGCGTTCAGGGTGTCACTGAAGCTTTCTTT

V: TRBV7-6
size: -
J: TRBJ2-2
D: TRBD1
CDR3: CASSSRDRGRFGPTGELFF
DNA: TGTGCCAGCAGCTCCCGGGACAGGGGAAGGTTCGGCCCCACCGGGGAGCTGTTTTTT

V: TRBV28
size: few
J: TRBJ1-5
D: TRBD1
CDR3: CASSGGTGGSQPQHF
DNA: TGTGCCAGCAGCGGGGGGACAGGGGGCTCTCAGCCCCAGCATTTT

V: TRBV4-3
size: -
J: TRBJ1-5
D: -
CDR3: CASSQNPGTLSNQPQHF
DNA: TGCGCCAGCAGCCAGAACCCCGGGACTCTTAGCAATCAGCCCCAGCATTTT

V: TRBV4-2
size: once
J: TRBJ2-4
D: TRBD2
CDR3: CASSPSGGATNIQYF
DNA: TGTGCCAGCAGCCCCAGCGGGGGGGCCACCAACATTCAGTACTTC

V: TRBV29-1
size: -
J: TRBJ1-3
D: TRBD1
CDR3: CSAFAGQGMAGNTIYF
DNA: TGCAGCGCGTTCGCCGGACAGGGAATGGCTGGAAACACCATATATTTT

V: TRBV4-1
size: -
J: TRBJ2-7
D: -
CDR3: CASSQDLGAYSYEQYF
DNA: TGCGCCAGCAGCCAAGATCTAGGGGCATACTCCTACGAGCAGTACTTC

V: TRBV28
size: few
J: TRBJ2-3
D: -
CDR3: CAISQKGDTQYF
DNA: TGTGCCATTTCCCAGAAGGGGGATACGCAGTATTTT

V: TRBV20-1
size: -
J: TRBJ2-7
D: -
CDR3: CSARGRGSYEQYF
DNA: TGCAGTGCTCGGGGGCGGGGTTCCTACGAGCAGTACTTC

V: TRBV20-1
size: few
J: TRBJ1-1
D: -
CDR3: CSAHTLLGNTEAFF
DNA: TGCAGTGCTCACACCCTACTAGGGAACACTGAAGCTTTCTTT

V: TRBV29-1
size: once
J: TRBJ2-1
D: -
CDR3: CSVPGGGLWNEQFF
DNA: TGCAGCGTCCCCGGGGGAGGTTTATGGAATGAGCAGTTCTTC

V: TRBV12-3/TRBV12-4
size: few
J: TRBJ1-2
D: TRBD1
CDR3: CASRPQGSGYTF
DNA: TGTGCCAGCAGGCCACAGGGGTCTGGCTACACCTTC

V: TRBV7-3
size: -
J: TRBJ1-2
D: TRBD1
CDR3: CASSFSTTGGDGYTF
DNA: TGTGCCAGCAGCTTCAGCACGACAGGGGGCGATGGCTACACCTTC